This TCR beta chain was sequenced during a study of T cell responses to AZD1222 COVID-19 vaccine. Note on this clone: The target antigen is unknown.

Clones were sequenced by immunoSEQ multiplex PCR, and TCRdb holds only the in-frame ones, with some missing. The sample lists 200,000 or so clones, 80% to 95% occurring once. Trimming took 5 bases from V and 4 from J; bases not matched to a gene: 7. CDR1 and CDR2 (germline): MDHEN, SYDVKM. The CDR3 totals 14 residues. Study-wide results and caveats: Most donors were white British and more were female, and clonal diversity was possibly underestimated. At study baseline, merely roughly 6 AZD1222 recipients were seropositive. Spike-wide coverage was observed for vaccine-associated CD4 TCRs, with dominant responses at 160-218 and 743-854. Reportedly, nearly half of unique spike TCRs recognized epitopes outside B.1.351/B.1.1.7 mutations.

J is TRBJ1-2 and V is TRBV28; 7 positions agree with TRBD1. The TCR originated in an adult who received the AZD1222 COVID-19 vaccine. Sequenced here: peripheral blood, sampled 28 days after the second AZD1222 dose. CDR3 coding DNA: TGTGCCAGCAGTAGACAGGGCGCTTTCTATGGCTACACCTTC. It translates to CASSRQGAFYGYTF.